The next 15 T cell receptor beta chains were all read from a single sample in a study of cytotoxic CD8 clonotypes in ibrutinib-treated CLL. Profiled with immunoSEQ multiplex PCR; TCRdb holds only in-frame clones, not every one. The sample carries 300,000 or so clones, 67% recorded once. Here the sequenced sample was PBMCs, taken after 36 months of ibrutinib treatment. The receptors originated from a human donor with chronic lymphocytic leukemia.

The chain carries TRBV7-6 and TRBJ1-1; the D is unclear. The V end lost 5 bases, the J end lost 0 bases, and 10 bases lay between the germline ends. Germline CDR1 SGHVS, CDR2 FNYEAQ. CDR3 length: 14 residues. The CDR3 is CASSAGLMNTEAFF. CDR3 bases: TGTGCCAGCAGCGCAGGATTAATGAACACTGAAGCTTTCTTT.

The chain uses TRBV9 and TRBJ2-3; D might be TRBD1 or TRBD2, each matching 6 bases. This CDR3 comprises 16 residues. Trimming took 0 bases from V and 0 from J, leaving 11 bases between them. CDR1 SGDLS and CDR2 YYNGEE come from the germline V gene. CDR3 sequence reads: CASSVEGGFSTDTQYF. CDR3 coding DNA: TGTGCCAGCAGCGTAGAAGGGGGGTTTAGCACAGATACGCAGTATTTT.

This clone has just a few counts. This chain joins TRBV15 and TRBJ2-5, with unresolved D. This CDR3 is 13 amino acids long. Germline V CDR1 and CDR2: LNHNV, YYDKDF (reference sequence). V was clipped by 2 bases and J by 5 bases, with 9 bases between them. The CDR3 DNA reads TGTGCCACCAGCAGACAAGGTTTTGAGACCCAGTACTTC. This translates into CATSRQGFETQYF.

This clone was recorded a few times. This CDR3 reads CASSLDNNQPQHF. CDR3 nucleotide sequence: TGCGCCAGCAGCTTGGACAACAATCAGCCCCAGCATTTT. The chain couples TRBV5-1 to TRBJ1-5; no reliable D call. Trimming shortened V by 0 bases and J by 3 bases, and 4 bases separated the two germline ends. Germline loops: CDR1 SGHRS, CDR2 YFSETQ. CDR3 length equals 13 residues.

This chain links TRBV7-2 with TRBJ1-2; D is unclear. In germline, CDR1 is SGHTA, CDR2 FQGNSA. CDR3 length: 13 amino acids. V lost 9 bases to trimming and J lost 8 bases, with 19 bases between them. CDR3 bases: TGTGCCAGTGCCTTGGGCAGCGTGGAGGGCTACACCTTC. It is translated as CASALGSVEGYTF.

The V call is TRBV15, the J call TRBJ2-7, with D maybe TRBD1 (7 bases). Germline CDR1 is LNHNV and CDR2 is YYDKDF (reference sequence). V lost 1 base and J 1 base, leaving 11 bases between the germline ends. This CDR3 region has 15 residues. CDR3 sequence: CATSRGGDSSYEQYF. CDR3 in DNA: TGTGCCACCAGCAGAGGGGGGGACAGTTCCTACGAGCAGTACTTC.

Here the CDR3 reads CASSSWGAYEQYF. In DNA, the CDR3 is TGTGCCAGCAGCTCATGGGGGGCCTACGAGCAGTACTTC. V and J are TRBV7-2 and TRBJ2-7; possible D gene TRBD2, 6 bases. The CDR3 loop spans 13 amino acids. V gave up 4 bases and J gave up 2 bases, with 9 bases separating them. Germline assignment: CDR1 SGHTA and CDR2 FQGNSA.

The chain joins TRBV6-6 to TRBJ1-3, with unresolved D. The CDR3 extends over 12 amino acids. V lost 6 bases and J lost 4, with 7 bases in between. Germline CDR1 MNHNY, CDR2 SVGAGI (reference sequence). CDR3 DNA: TGTGCCAGCAGGACAACCGGAAACACCATATATTTT. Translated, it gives CASRTTGNTIYF.

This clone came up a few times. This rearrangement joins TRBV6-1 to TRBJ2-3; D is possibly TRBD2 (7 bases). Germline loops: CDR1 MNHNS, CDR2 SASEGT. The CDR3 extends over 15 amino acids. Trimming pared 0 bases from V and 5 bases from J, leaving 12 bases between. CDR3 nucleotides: TGTGCCAGCAGTGAAGCGGGGGGGCGAGGAGATACGCAGTATTTT. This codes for CASSEAGGRGDTQYF.

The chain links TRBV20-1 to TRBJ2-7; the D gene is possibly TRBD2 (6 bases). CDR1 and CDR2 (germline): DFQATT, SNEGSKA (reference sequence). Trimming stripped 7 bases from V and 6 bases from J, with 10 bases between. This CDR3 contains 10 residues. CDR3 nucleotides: TGCAGTGTGCGGGACGGCGAGCAGTACTTC. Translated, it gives CSVRDGEQYF.

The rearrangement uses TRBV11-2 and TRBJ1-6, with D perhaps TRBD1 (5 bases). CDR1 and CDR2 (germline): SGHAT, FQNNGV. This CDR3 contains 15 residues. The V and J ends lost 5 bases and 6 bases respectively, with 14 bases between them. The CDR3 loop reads CASSPERGPNSPLHF. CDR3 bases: TGTGCCAGCAGCCCCGAGCGGGGCCCTAATTCACCCCTCCACTTT.

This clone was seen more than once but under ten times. The CDR3 is CASSLSSQGVWQPQHF. The CDR3, as DNA: TGTGCCAGCAGTTTATCATCGCAGGGCGTGTGGCAGCCCCAGCATTTT. The rearrangement links TRBV27 to TRBJ1-5; weak D call: TRBD1 (5 bases). The CDR3 has 16 amino acids. Germline V lookup: CDR1 MNHEY, CDR2 SMNVEV (reference sequence). Trimming pared 0 bases from V and 7 bases from J, leaving 16 bases between.

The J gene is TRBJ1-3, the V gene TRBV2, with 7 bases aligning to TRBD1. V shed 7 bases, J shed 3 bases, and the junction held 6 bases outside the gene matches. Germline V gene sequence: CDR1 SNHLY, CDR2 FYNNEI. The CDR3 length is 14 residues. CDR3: CASTWTGRGNTIYF. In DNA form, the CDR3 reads TGTGCCAGCACCTGGACAGGTCGTGGAAACACCATATATTTT.

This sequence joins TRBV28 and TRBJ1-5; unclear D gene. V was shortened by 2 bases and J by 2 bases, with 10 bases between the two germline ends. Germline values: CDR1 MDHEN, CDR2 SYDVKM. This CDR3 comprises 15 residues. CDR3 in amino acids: CASSLAGQGNQPQHF. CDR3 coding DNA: TGTGCCAGCAGTTTAGCTGGGCAGGGCAATCAGCCCCAGCATTTT.

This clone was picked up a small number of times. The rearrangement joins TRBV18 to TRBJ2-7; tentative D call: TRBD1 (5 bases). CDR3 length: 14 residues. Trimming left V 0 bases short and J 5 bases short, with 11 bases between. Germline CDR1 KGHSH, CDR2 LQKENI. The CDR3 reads CASSPPGRAHEQYF. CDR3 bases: TGTGCCAGCTCACCACCGGGCAGGGCCCACGAGCAGTACTTC.